The T cell receptor (beta chain) described here comes from a study of OX40 agonist ivuxolimab in advanced cancers. Describing the broader study: The costimulatory receptor OX40 (CD134) was targeted by ivuxolimab, a fully human IgG2 agonistic monoclonal antibody. Intravenous ivuxolimab was administered to patients every 2 weeks at six dose levels: 0.01, 0.1, 0.3, 1.5, 3 and 10 mg/kg. Of the roughly 50 dose-escalation patients, hepatocellular carcinoma was present in approximately 20, melanoma in around 15, renal cell carcinoma in 9 and head and neck cancer in 9. A male proportion of approximately 83% and a mean age of 60 years, ranging from about 23 to 79, were recorded for the dose-escalation cohort. Patients were allowed to have had prior anti-PD-1, anti-PD-L1 or anti-CTLA-4 therapy, and about 40% of the dose-escalation patients had been treated with checkpoint inhibitors. Partial responses occurred in three dose-escalation patients: two with cutaneous melanoma and one with hepatocellular carcinoma. The purpose of peripheral TCRbeta sequencing was to test whether ivuxolimab changed TCR sequence diversity and led to clonal T-cell expansion. The paper covers the monotherapy dose-escalation part of the phase I ivuxolimab trial, which included N of about 56 patients.

The trial excluded patients who had a history of autoimmune disease or were on systemic immunosuppression. Peripheral blood for TCR sequencing was collected from all dose cohorts at baseline, on cycle 4 day 1, and on cycle 7 day 1. The samples were drawn from a first-in-human, open-label, multicenter phase I dose-escalation trial of ivuxolimab. Adults with locally advanced or metastatic melanoma, renal cell, hepatocellular, or head and neck squamous cell carcinoma were enrolled in the trial. Before TCR sequencing, CD4+ T cells and CD8+ T cells were sorted from peripheral blood as separate populations. To sequence the TCRbeta CDR3 region, genomic DNA was isolated from the sorted cells. The immunoSEQ Assay was used for sequencing of TCRbeta CDR3 regions. TCRdb carries this immuneACCESS record with in-frame sequences only. Its versions omit some clonotypes, under half of them owing to an unresolved V gene in the studies checked, with the rest unexplained. A total of 65,000 to 80,000 clones appear in this sample, 85% to 95% of them only once. 6.2% of the sample belongs to the ten largest clones.

Findings and caveats that apply to the study as a whole: At doses from 0.1 to 3.0 mg/kg, clonal expansion was seen in both CD4+ and CD8+ blood T cells between baseline and week 6. After ivuxolimab, expanded clones were on average more numerous among CD8+ T cells than among CD4+ T cells. Low levels of normalized T-cell clonal expansion were also seen in some patients who did not respond. In the 0.1-3.0 mg/kg groups, partial responders were among the patients with the lowest normalized peripheral clonal expansion, particularly in CD8+ T cells. Antigen specificity was not determined for the clonally expanded peripheral T cells.

Per the germline V gene, MNHEY is the CDR1 and SVGAGI is the CDR2. Reading from cysteine to phenylalanine, the CDR3 counts 13 amino acids. Only CDR3 DNA is held: 39 bases, read in frame from base 1. V and J are truncated by 6 bases and 10 bases respectively, leaving an intervening sequence of 18 bases. Concerning this clone: Its specific antigen is unknown. Base qualities are not provided; no much larger clone lies one nucleotide away.

The origin of this receptor is an adult with an advanced solid tumor such as melanoma, head and neck, liver or kidney cancer. The input for sequencing was CD4+ or CD8+ T cells sorted from blood, taken in a trial of the OX40 agonist ivuxolimab. The rearranged chain carries TRBV6-5 and TRBJ1-1; matching of 6 bases hints at TRBD1 as the D gene. The CDR3: CASSRGDIRGAFF. The sequenced DNA is TGTGCCAGCAGCCGAGGGGACATCAGAGGAGCTTTCTTT.